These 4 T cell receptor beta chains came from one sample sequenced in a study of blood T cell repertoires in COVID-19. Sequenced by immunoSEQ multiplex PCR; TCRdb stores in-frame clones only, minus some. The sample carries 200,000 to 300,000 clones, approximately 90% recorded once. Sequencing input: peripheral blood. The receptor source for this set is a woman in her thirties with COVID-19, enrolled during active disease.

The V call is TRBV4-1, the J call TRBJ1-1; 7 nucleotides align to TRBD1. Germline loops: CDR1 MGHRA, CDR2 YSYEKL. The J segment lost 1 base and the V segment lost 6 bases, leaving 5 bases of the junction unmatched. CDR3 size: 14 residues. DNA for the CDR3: TGCGCCAGCAGGGGACAGCTTAAGAACACTGAAGCTTTCTTT. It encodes CASRGQLKNTEAFF.

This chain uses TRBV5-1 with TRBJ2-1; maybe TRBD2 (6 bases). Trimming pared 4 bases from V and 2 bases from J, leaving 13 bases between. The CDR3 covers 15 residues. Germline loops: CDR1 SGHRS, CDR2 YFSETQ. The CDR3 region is CASSVTGGTYNEQFF. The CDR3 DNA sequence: TGCGCCAGCAGCGTAACTGGGGGGACCTACAATGAGCAGTTCTTC.

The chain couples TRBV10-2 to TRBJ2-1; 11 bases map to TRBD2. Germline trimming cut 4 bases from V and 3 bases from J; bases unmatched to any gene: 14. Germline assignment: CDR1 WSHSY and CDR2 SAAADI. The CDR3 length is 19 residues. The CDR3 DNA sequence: TGCGCCAGCAGTGGGCCCCCTAAGACTAGCGGGGTCTACTACAATGAGCAGTTCTTC. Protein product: CASSGPPKTSGVYYNEQFF.

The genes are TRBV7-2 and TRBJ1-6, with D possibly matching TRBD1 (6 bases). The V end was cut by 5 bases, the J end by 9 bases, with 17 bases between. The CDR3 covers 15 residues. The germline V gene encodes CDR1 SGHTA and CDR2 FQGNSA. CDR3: CASSTPGVWSSPLHF. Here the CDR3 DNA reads TGTGCCAGCAGCACCCCAGGGGTATGGAGTTCACCCCTCCACTTT.